A selection of T cell receptor beta chains follows, all from one sample in a study of Graves' ophthalmopathy and Graves' hyperthyroidism. TCRdb redid the calling of the multiplex PCR reads with MiXCR, one entry per CDR3 protein. Here the sample spans 600,000 to 700,000 distinct CDR3 sequences, about two fifths being singletons. Input material: peripheral blood. All receptors derive from an adult man with Graves' ophthalmopathy. The CDR3 runs from the conserved cysteine through the conserved F or W. Each record gives: clone size, V gene, D gene, J gene, CDR3 DNA, CDR3 protein. A D gene is named only where the DNA matches it firmly. Size is stated for part of the rows, as once, few or many counts, or as a class when the clone is expanded.

.	TRBV19	.	TRBJ1-5	TGTGCCAGCAGTAAGAGGGGTAGCAATCAGCCCCAGCATTTT	CASSKRGSNQPQHF
few	TRBV5-1	TRBD2	TRBJ2-2	TGCGCCAGCAGCGACGGAGCGGGGGTGAACACCGGGGAGCTGTTTTTT	CASSDGAGVNTGELFF
.	TRBV4-3	TRBD2	TRBJ2-7	TGCGCCAGCAGCCAAGACCTCGGACTAGCGGGGCTTCAGCAGTACTTC	CASSQDLGLAGLQQYF
many	TRBV6-1	.	TRBJ1-5	TGTGCCAGCAGTGGCGGGACCTCCAATCAGCCCCAGCATTTT	CASSGGTSNQPQHF
many	TRBV11-2	.	TRBJ1-2	TGTGCCAGCAGCTCAGGACAGCTAAACTATGGCTACACCTTC	CASSSGQLNYGYTF
many	TRBV19	TRBD1	TRBJ1-5	TGTGCCAGTAGACCTCTGGGACAGGGAACCGATCAGCCCCAGCATTTT	CASRPLGQGTDQPQHF
many	TRBV2	.	TRBJ1-3	TGTGCCAGCAGTGAAGAGCAAGTTGGAAACACCATATATTTT	CASSEEQVGNTIYF
many	TRBV2	.	TRBJ1-1	TGTGCCAGCAGTAAGACAGATCCTGAAGCTTTCTTT	CASSKTDPEAFF
once	TRBV7-8	.	TRBJ1-2	.	CASSFTAYLCASSAHSGTYGYTF
many	TRBV2	.	TRBJ1-2	TGTGCCAGCAGTGGACAGATATACACCTTC	CASSGQIYTF